This T cell receptor beta chain was retrieved from a study of blood T cell repertoires in COVID-19. For the study at large: The United States, Italy and Spain were the sources of the acute and convalescent COVID-19 samples. PBMCs, B-cell-depleted T cells, or T cells provided the cDNA or gDNA that made up the material.

In the source study's methods: Amplification from reference gene primers served as the basis for estimated nucleated cell counts. Data came from immunoSEQ multiplex PCR; TCRdb stores just in-frame clones and leaves some out. Clone size and the V and J calls come from that table; the DNA yielded D and trimming. The sample has roughly 73,000 clones; more than 75% are singletons. The V gene's germline CDR1 is ENHRY and CDR2 SYGVKD. The CDR3 runs 13 residues. V shed 7 bases, J shed 2 bases, and the junction held 3 bases outside the gene matches. This receptor was obtained from a man aged 50 or older with acute or convalescent COVID-19. This chain joins TRBV10-3 and TRBJ2-3; 7 positions agree with TRBD1. Sample: peripheral blood. The CDR3 protein is CAINTGDTDTQYF. CDR3 sequence (DNA): TGTGCCATCAATACAGGGGACACAGATACGCAGTATTTT.